These 10 T cell receptor beta chains originate from one sample sequenced in a study of blood T cell repertoires in COVID-19. Produced via immunoSEQ multiplex PCR; TCRdb's table is partial and in-frame only. The table has about 190,000 clones, approximately 84% seen once. The specimen was PBMCs or T cells enriched from blood (not recorded which). All receptors come from a woman under 40 who had recovered from COVID-19.

The V call is TRBV24-1, the J call TRBJ1-1, with D possibly matching TRBD1 (6 bases). V was trimmed by 4 bases and J by 1 base, leaving 12 bases between them. Germline V lookup: CDR1 KGHDR, CDR2 SFDVKD. This CDR3 comprises 15 residues. CDR3 nucleotides: TGTGCCACCAGTGAAGGGGGGGGTAAGAACACTGAAGCTTTCTTT. This encodes CATSEGGGKNTEAFF.

The genes are TRBV6-6 and TRBJ1-6; 7 bases line up with TRBD1. CDR1 and CDR2 (germline): MNHNY, SVGAGI (reference sequence). The CDR3 spans 17 residues. V lost 5 bases to trimming and J lost 3 bases; unmatched junction nucleotides: 10. The CDR3 DNA reads TGTGCCAGCAGTCCTACCCGGACAGGCATCTATAATTCACCCCTCCACTTT. This encodes CASSPTRTGIYNSPLHF.

The count of this clone is one. The rearrangement uses TRBV5-1 and TRBJ1-2; weak D call: TRBD1 (6 bases). The ends were cut back, 3 bases at V and 0 bases at J, with 9 bases in the middle. The CDR3 has 14 amino acids. Per the germline V gene, CDR1 is SGHRS and CDR2 is YFSETQ. The CDR3, as DNA: TGCGCCAGCAGCTCAGGGACATCTAACTATGGCTACACCTTC. Its protein is CASSSGTSNYGYTF.

This sequence joins TRBV27 and TRBJ2-7; TRBD1 aligns across 9 bases. V was clipped by 8 bases and J by 3 bases; unmatched bases: 11. This CDR3 has 15 residues. In germline, CDR1 is MNHEY, CDR2 SMNVEV (reference sequence). CDR3 sequence: CASAARGTGFYEQYV. The CDR3 nucleotides read TGTGCCAGCGCGGCCCGGGGGACAGGGTTCTACGAGCAGTACGTC.

This sequence joins TRBV6-4 and TRBJ1-2; 7 bases agree with TRBD1. CDR1 and CDR2 from the germline V gene are MRHNA and SNTAGT. This CDR3 spans 16 amino acids. V was pared by 1 base and J by 3 bases, with 8 bases of the junction left unmatched. In nucleotides, the CDR3 is TGTGCCAGCAGTGACTTCGCTGGCAGGGGGGACTATGGCTACACCTTC. Amino acid sequence: CASSDFAGRGDYGYTF.

This clone was detected a few times. The rearrangement joins TRBV16 to TRBJ1-6, with a weak D call TRBD1 (5 bases). Trimming shortened V by 7 bases and J by 7 bases, and 14 bases separated the two germline ends. The CDR3 is 14 amino acids. The V gene's germline CDR1 is KGHSY and CDR2 FQNENV. Here the CDR3 reads CASTHDSSNSPLHF. DNA for the CDR3: TGTGCCAGCACCCACGACAGTTCCAATTCACCCCTCCACTTT.

The chain carries TRBV28 and TRBJ2-7; 10 bases align to TRBD1. J was trimmed by 2 bases and V by 5 bases; bases with no gene match: 3. The germline V gene has CDR1 MDHEN and CDR2 SYDVKM. CDR3 length: 14 residues. The CDR3 is CASSTGTGAYEQYV. In DNA form, the CDR3 reads TGTGCCAGCAGTACCGGGACAGGGGCCTACGAGCAGTACGTC.

The rearrangement uses TRBV21-1 and TRBJ2-7; the table's TRBD1 call for D was not verified on the DNA. TRBV21-1 represents a pseudogene. The CDR3 contains 14 residues. This CDR3 reads CASSIADRAYEQYV. In DNA, the CDR3 is TGTGCCAGCAGCATTGCGGACAGAGCCTACGAGCAGTACGTC.

The rearrangement uses TRBV12-3 or TRBV12-4 and TRBJ1-1; D unclear. The CDR3 consists of 13 residues. The V and J ends lost 3 bases and 6 bases respectively, with 11 bases between them. CDR3 loop: CASSFGVRAEAFF. The CDR3, as DNA: TGTGCCAGCAGTTTCGGGGTACGGGCTGAAGCTTTCTTT.

This chain joins TRBV18 and TRBJ1-2; 7 bases fit TRBD1. The V gene end was trimmed by 5 bases and the J gene end by 8 bases; junction bases not matched to a gene: 11. From germline, CDR1 is KGHSH and CDR2 LQKENI. This CDR3 comprises 14 residues. CDR3 sequence reads: CASSYRTGEGGYTF. CDR3 in DNA: TGTGCCAGCTCATATAGAACAGGGGAAGGCGGCTACACCTTC.